This TCR beta chain was found in a study of blood T cell repertoires in COVID-19. Trimming stripped 3 bases from V and 10 bases from J, with 7 bases between. The CDR3 runs to 11 residues. CDR1 SNHLY and CDR2 FYNNEI come from the germline V gene. Sequencing was performed with immunoSEQ multiplex PCR; in TCRdb, only in-frame clones are kept and a portion is missing. Of around 60,000 clones in the sample, over 60% are singletons; the top ten hold roughly 5%. This clone was seen many times. This rearrangement joins TRBV2 to TRBJ1-5; D call uncertain. The sample comprised peripheral blood. The TCR sequence derives from a woman in her 70s with COVID-19, enrolled during active disease. The CDR3 here is CASSDEGPQHF. In DNA form, the CDR3 reads TGTGCCAGCAGTGACGAGGGACCCCAGCATTTT.